These T cell receptor beta chains were read from a single sample in a study of cytomegalovirus exposure and HLA in healthy donors. Repertoires were generated with immunoSEQ multiplex PCR, while TCRdb's copy carries only in-frame clones and drops some. The top ten clones hold roughly 1.4% of a sample with 100,000 to 150,000 clones, roughly 86% of them seen once. Sequenced material: PBMCs. Every receptor here comes from a man aged 25 to 45 in good health and CMV-seronegative. The CDR3 runs from the conserved cysteine through the conserved F or W. The D gene is left open where the match is weak. Where a row states a size, it is once, few, many or the class of an expanded clone; other rows omit it.

clone_size: -
v_call: TRBV9
j_call: TRBJ2-7
cdr3_length: 14
d_call: TRBD1
cdr3_nt: TGTGCCAGCAGCGATAGGGACAGGGGCTACGAGCAGTACTTC
cdr3_aa: CASSDRDRGYEQYF

clone_size: once
v_call: TRBV6-5
j_call: TRBJ2-1
cdr3_length: 14
d_call: TRBD2
cdr3_nt: TGTGCCAGCAGTTTCGGGGGGAGAAATAATGAGCAGTTCTTC
cdr3_aa: CASSFGGRNNEQFF

clone_size: -
v_call: TRBV29-1
j_call: TRBJ2-1
cdr3_length: 14
d_call: TRBD1
cdr3_nt: TGCAGCGTATCCGGGTGGACAGGCGCCAATGAGCAGTTCTTC
cdr3_aa: CSVSGWTGANEQFF

clone_size: -
v_call: TRBV29-1
j_call: TRBJ1-2
cdr3_length: 13
d_call: TRBD1
cdr3_nt: TGCAGCGCCAACAGGGGGCCTGACTATGGCTACACCTTC
cdr3_aa: CSANRGPDYGYTF

clone_size: -
v_call: TRBV4-1
j_call: TRBJ1-1
cdr3_length: 15
d_call: -
cdr3_nt: TGCGCCAGCAGCCAGTCCTCGGGGGTTTACACTGAAGCTTTCTTT
cdr3_aa: CASSQSSGVYTEAFF

clone_size: -
v_call: TRBV5-1
j_call: TRBJ1-5
cdr3_length: 13
d_call: -
cdr3_nt: TGCGCCAGCAGAACAGATAGCAATCAGCCCCAGCATTTT
cdr3_aa: CASRTDSNQPQHF

clone_size: -
v_call: TRBV6-5
j_call: TRBJ1-2
cdr3_length: 12
d_call: TRBD1
cdr3_nt: TGTGCCAGCAGTGAAGGGACAGGGAGCTACACCTTC
cdr3_aa: CASSEGTGSYTF

clone_size: -
v_call: TRBV19
j_call: TRBJ1-1
cdr3_length: 14
d_call: -
cdr3_nt: TGTGCCAGTAGTATTCACAGGGCGAACACTGAAGCTTTCTTT
cdr3_aa: CASSIHRANTEAFF

clone_size: -
v_call: TRBV2
j_call: TRBJ1-6
cdr3_length: 17
d_call: -
cdr3_nt: TGTGCCAGCAGTCAAGGGAGGACCGTGGGAGGCAATTCACCCCTCCACTTT
cdr3_aa: CASSQGRTVGGNSPLHF

clone_size: -
v_call: TRBV7-6
j_call: TRBJ2-7
cdr3_length: 16
d_call: TRBD2
cdr3_nt: TGTGCCAGCAGCCCGGGCGTAGCGGGAGACTCCTACGAGCAGTACTTC
cdr3_aa: CASSPGVAGDSYEQYF

clone_size: -
v_call: TRBV5-6
j_call: TRBJ2-7
cdr3_length: 18
d_call: TRBD1
cdr3_nt: TGTGCCAGCAGCTCCGGGACAGGGGCTAATAAATGGGCATACGAGCAGTACTTC
cdr3_aa: CASSSGTGANKWAYEQYF

clone_size: -
v_call: TRBV2
j_call: TRBJ1-4
cdr3_length: 11
d_call: -
cdr3_nt: TGTGCCAGCAGTGACAGTGAAAAACTGTTTTTT
cdr3_aa: CASSDSEKLFF

clone_size: -
v_call: TRBV6-5
j_call: TRBJ2-3
cdr3_length: 15
d_call: TRBD2
cdr3_nt: TGTGCCAGCAGTCCCTATTGGGGCGGGAGAGATACGCAGTATTTT
cdr3_aa: CASSPYWGGRDTQYF

clone_size: -
v_call: TRBV30
j_call: TRBJ1-4
cdr3_length: 15
d_call: -
cdr3_nt: TGTGCCTGGAGTAATAGTGGTCAGGGAACTGAAAAACTGTTTTTT
cdr3_aa: CAWSNSGQGTEKLFF

clone_size: once
v_call: TRBV7-9
j_call: TRBJ2-5
cdr3_length: 14
d_call: -
cdr3_nt: TGTGCCAGCAGTTTAACACAGGGCCGAGAGACCCAGTACTTC
cdr3_aa: CASSLTQGRETQYF

clone_size: -
v_call: TRBV5-1
j_call: TRBJ2-2
cdr3_length: 16
d_call: -
cdr3_nt: TGCGCCAGCTATCCAGGCGGCCTAGGGGACACCGGGGAGCTGTTTTTT
cdr3_aa: CASYPGGLGDTGELFF

clone_size: -
v_call: TRBV7-3
j_call: TRBJ2-2
cdr3_length: 13
d_call: -
cdr3_nt: TGTGCCAGCAGCTTACAACTGGCCGGGGAGCTGTTTTTT
cdr3_aa: CASSLQLAGELFF

clone_size: -
v_call: TRBV6-5
j_call: TRBJ2-2
cdr3_length: 15
d_call: -
cdr3_nt: TGTGCCAGCACTTTAGTGATTGGGAACACCGGGGAGCTGTTTTTT
cdr3_aa: CASTLVIGNTGELFF

clone_size: -
v_call: TRBV6-1
j_call: TRBJ1-2
cdr3_length: 15
d_call: TRBD1
cdr3_nt: TGTGCCAGCAGTGAAGCTCCCGGGACAGTTATCGGCTACACCTTC
cdr3_aa: CASSEAPGTVIGYTF

clone_size: -
v_call: TRBV11-2
j_call: TRBJ2-1
cdr3_length: 13
d_call: -
cdr3_nt: TGTGCCAGCAGCTTGCGCCAAGACAATGAGCAGTTCTTC
cdr3_aa: CASSLRQDNEQFF

clone_size: -
v_call: TRBV6-6
j_call: TRBJ2-5
cdr3_length: 15
d_call: -
cdr3_nt: TGTGCCAGCAGCTCTCCAGTACCAGGGAGGGGGGCCCAGTACTTC
cdr3_aa: CASSSPVPGRGAQYF

clone_size: -
v_call: TRBV6-1
j_call: TRBJ2-5
cdr3_length: 14
d_call: -
cdr3_nt: TGTGCCAGCAGTGAAGACTGGGGCGCGCGGACCCAGTACTTC
cdr3_aa: CASSEDWGARTQYF

clone_size: -
v_call: TRBV7-2
j_call: TRBJ1-1
cdr3_length: 14
d_call: -
cdr3_nt: TGTGCCAGCAGCTTAGTCCCCGGGAACACTGAAGCTTTCTTT
cdr3_aa: CASSLVPGNTEAFF

clone_size: -
v_call: TRBV5-1
j_call: TRBJ1-2
cdr3_length: 14
d_call: TRBD1
cdr3_nt: TGCGCCAGCAGCACGGGGACAGGGCAGTCTGGCTACACCTTC
cdr3_aa: CASSTGTGQSGYTF

clone_size: -
v_call: TRBV30
j_call: TRBJ1-5
cdr3_length: 15
d_call: -
cdr3_nt: TGTGCCTGGAGTTCGACACCAGTAGGCAATCAGCCCCAGCATTTT
cdr3_aa: CAWSSTPVGNQPQHF

clone_size: once
v_call: TRBV10-1
j_call: TRBJ2-7
cdr3_length: 18
d_call: TRBD2
cdr3_nt: TGCGCCAGCAGTGATCCGGGACTAGCGGGAGGAACTTCCTACGAGCAGTACTTC
cdr3_aa: CASSDPGLAGGTSYEQYF

clone_size: -
v_call: TRBV9
j_call: TRBJ2-1
cdr3_length: 16
d_call: -
cdr3_nt: TGTGCCAGCAGCGTCCGCAAGGGCGGGATCTACAATGAGCAGTTCTTC
cdr3_aa: CASSVRKGGIYNEQFF

clone_size: -
v_call: TRBV2
j_call: TRBJ2-3
cdr3_length: 15
d_call: -
cdr3_nt: TGTGCCAGCAGACTCGCGGCCGCTAGCACAGATACGCAGTATTTT
cdr3_aa: CASRLAAASTDTQYF

clone_size: -
v_call: TRBV19
j_call: TRBJ2-7
cdr3_length: 15
d_call: TRBD2
cdr3_nt: TGTGCCAGTAGACCGACTAGCGGGAGTTTTTACGAGCAGTACTTC
cdr3_aa: CASRPTSGSFYEQYF

clone_size: -
v_call: TRBV4-1
j_call: TRBJ2-7
cdr3_length: 14
d_call: TRBD1
cdr3_nt: TGCGCCAGCAGCCTTCGGACAGGGGTGGGCGAGCAGTACTTC
cdr3_aa: CASSLRTGVGEQYF

clone_size: -
v_call: TRBV2
j_call: TRBJ2-2
cdr3_length: 15
d_call: TRBD2
cdr3_nt: TGTGCCAGCATGATGGGACTAGCGGGAGCCGGGGAGCTGTTTTTT
cdr3_aa: CASMMGLAGAGELFF

clone_size: -
v_call: TRBV11-2
j_call: TRBJ2-7
cdr3_length: 15
d_call: -
cdr3_nt: TGTGCCAGCAGCTTATTGGAGGGTACCTTTTACGAGCAGTACTTC
cdr3_aa: CASSLLEGTFYEQYF

clone_size: -
v_call: TRBV27
j_call: TRBJ1-2
cdr3_length: 14
d_call: -
cdr3_nt: TGTGCCAGCAGTTTAGGAGGGTACAGACCGGGCTACACCTTC
cdr3_aa: CASSLGGYRPGYTF

clone_size: once
v_call: TRBV27
j_call: TRBJ2-3
cdr3_length: 14
d_call: -
cdr3_nt: TGTGCCAGCAGTCTAAGCCAGGGCCCAGATACGCAGTATTTT
cdr3_aa: CASSLSQGPDTQYF

clone_size: -
v_call: TRBV6-1
j_call: TRBJ2-1
cdr3_length: 15
d_call: TRBD2
cdr3_nt: TGTGCCAGCAGTGAAGGAGCGGGAAGCCCGAAAAGCCAGTTCTTC
cdr3_aa: CASSEGAGSPKSQFF

clone_size: -
v_call: TRBV19
j_call: TRBJ1-5
cdr3_length: 13
d_call: TRBD1
cdr3_nt: TGTGCCAGTTCCTCAGGGGGAAATCAGCCCCAGCATTTT
cdr3_aa: CASSSGGNQPQHF

clone_size: once
v_call: TRBV6-1
j_call: TRBJ2-7
cdr3_length: 13
d_call: -
cdr3_nt: TGTGCCAGCTCCGCGACAAGGTCTTACGAGCAGTACTTC
cdr3_aa: CASSATRSYEQYF

clone_size: -
v_call: TRBV14
j_call: TRBJ2-3
cdr3_length: 16
d_call: TRBD1
cdr3_nt: TGTGCCAGCAGCCGACGACAGGGAAGGAGCACAGATACGCAGTATTTT
cdr3_aa: CASSRRQGRSTDTQYF